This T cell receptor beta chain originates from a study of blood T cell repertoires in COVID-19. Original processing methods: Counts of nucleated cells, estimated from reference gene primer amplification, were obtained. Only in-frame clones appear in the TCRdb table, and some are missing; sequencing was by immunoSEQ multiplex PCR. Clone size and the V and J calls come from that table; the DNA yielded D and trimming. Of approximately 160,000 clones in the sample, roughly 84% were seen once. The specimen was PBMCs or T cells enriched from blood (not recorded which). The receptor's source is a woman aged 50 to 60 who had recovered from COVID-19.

CDR3 DNA sequence: TGTGCCAGCAGTGGGATTCTAGCGTCCGGGGAGCTGTTTTTT. It translates to CASSGILASGELFF. The chain uses TRBV9 and TRBJ2-2; perhaps TRBD2 as D (6 bases). Per the germline V gene, CDR1 is SGDLS and CDR2 is YYNGEE. The ends were cut back, 5 bases at V and 6 bases at J, with 14 bases in the middle. The CDR3 is made up of 14 amino acids.